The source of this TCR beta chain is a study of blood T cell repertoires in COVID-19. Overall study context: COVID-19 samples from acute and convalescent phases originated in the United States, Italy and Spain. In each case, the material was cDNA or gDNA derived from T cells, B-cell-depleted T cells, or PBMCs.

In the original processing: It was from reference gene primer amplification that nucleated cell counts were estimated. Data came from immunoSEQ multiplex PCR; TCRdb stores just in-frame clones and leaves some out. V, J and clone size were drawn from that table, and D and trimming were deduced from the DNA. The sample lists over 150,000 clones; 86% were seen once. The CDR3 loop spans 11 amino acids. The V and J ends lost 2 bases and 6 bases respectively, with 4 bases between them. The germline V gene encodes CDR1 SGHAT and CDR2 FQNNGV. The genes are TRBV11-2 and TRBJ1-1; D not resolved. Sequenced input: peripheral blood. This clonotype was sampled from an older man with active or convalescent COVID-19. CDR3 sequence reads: CASSLSAEAFF. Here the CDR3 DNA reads TGTGCCAGCAGCTTATCTGCTGAAGCTTTCTTT.